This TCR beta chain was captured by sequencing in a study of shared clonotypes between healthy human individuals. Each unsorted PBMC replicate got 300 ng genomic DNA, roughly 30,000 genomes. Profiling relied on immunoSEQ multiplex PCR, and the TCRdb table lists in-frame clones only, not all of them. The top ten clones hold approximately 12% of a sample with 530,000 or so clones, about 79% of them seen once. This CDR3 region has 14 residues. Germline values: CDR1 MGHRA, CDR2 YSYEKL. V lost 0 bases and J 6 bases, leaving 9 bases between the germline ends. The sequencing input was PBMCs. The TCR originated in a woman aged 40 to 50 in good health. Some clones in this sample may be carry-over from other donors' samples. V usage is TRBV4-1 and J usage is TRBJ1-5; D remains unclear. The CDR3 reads CASSQDVWIQPQHF. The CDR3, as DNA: TGCGCCAGCAGCCAAGATGTTTGGATTCAGCCCCAGCATTTT.